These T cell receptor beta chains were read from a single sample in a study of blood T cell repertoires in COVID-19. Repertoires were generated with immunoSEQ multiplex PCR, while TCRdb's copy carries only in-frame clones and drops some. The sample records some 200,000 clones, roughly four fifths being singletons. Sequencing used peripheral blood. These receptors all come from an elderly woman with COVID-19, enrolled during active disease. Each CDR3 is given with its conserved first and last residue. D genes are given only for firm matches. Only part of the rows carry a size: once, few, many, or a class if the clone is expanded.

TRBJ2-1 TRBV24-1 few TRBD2 CATSAPNRAGGRDEQFF TGTGCCACCAGTGCCCCCAATCGAGCGGGAGGTAGGGATGAGCAGTTCTTC
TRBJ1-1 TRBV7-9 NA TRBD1 CASSDRVFAMNTEAFF TGTGCCAGCAGCGACAGGGTTTTCGCCATGAACACTGAAGCTTTCTTT
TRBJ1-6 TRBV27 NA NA CASSRQESSYNSPLHF TGTGCCAGCAGCCGACAGGAGAGCTCCTATAATTCACCCCTCCACTTT
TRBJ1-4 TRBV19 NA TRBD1 CASSSRGTVYNEKLFF TGTGCCAGTAGTTCACGCGGGACAGTATATAATGAAAAACTGTTTTTT
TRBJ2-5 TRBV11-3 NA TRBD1 CASSFNRGQETQYF TGTGCCAGCAGCTTCAACAGGGGCCAAGAGACCCAGTACTTC
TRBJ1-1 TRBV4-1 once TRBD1 CASSLQRQGFEAFF TGCGCCAGCAGCCTCCAAAGACAGGGGTTTGAAGCTTTCTTT
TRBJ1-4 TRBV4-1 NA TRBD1 CASSQGAGGVGEKLFF TGCGCCAGCAGCCAAGGAGCAGGGGGTGTTGGTGAAAAACTGTTTTTT
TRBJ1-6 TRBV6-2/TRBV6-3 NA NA CASSYVQSSSYNSPLHF TGTGCCAGCAGTTACGTACAGTCGAGCTCCTATAATTCACCCCTCCACTTT
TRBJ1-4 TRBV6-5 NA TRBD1 CASSRDRGGEKLFF TGTGCCAGCAGTCGGGACAGGGGAGGTGAAAAACTGTTTTTT
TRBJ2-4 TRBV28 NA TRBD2 CASSFRVRGRATVRHF TGTGCCAGCAGTTTTAGAGTCCGCGGGAGGGCCACCGTTAGGCACTTC
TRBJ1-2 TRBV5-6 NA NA CASSLGTAYGYTF TGTGCCAGCAGCTTGGGGACAGCCTATGGCTACACCTTC
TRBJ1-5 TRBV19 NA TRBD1 CASRGDRSYQPQHF TGTGCCAGTAGGGGGGACAGGTCTTATCAGCCCCAGCATTTT
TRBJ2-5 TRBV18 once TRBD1 CASSHFGTEETQYF TGTGCCAGCTCACATTTCGGGACAGAAGAGACCCAGTACTTC
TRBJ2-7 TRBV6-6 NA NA CASSYLGAEQYF TGTGCCAGCAGTTACCTGGGGGCCGAGCAGTACTTC
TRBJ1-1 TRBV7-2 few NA CASSLAQGRKAFF TGTGCCAGCAGCTTGGCGCAGGGCAGAAAAGCTTTCTTT
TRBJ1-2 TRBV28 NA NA CASSPPYRGSYTF TGTGCCAGCAGTCCTCCCTATCGGGGTAGCTACACCTTC
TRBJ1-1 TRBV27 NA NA CASSLRGMNTEAFF TGTGCCAGCAGTTTACGGGGGATGAACACTGAAGCTTTCTTT
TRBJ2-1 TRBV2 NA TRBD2 CASREGLAGDREQFF TGTGCCAGCAGGGAGGGACTAGCGGGGGATCGAGAGCAGTTCTTC
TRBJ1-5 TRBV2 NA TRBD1 CASSGQGVHQPQHF TGTGCCAGCAGCGGACAGGGCGTACATCAGCCCCAGCATTTT
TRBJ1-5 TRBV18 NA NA CASSRGVGYDSNQPQHF TGTGCCAGCTCCCGGGGAGTAGGGTATGATAGCAATCAGCCCCAGCATTTT
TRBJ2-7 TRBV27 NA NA CASSFTASYEQYF TGTGCCAGCAGTTTTACTGCCTCCTACGAGCAGTACTTC
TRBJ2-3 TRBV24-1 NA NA CATSDPSTDTQYF TGTGCCACCAGTGATCCCTCCACAGATACGCAGTATTTT
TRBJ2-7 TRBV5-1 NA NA CASSATSSGSYEQYF TGCGCCAGCAGCGCCACTAGCTCCGGCTCCTACGAGCAGTACTTC
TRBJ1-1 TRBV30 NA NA CAWNNKYETLRAFF TGTGCCTGGAACAATAAATACGAGACCCTGAGGGCTTTCTTT
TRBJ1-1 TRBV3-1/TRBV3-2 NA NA CASSQSGFDPEAFF TGTGCCAGCAGCCAATCAGGGTTTGATCCTGAAGCTTTCTTT
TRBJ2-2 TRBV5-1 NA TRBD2 CASSLRSGRPGELFF TGCGCCAGCAGCTTGAGGAGCGGGAGGCCCGGGGAGCTGTTTTTT
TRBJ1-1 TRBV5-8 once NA CASSLRSQLAFF TGTGCCAGCAGCTTGAGAAGCCAATTAGCTTTCTTT
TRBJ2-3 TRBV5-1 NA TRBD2 CASTGLAGDTDTQYF TGCGCCAGTACCGGGCTAGCGGGGGACACAGATACGCAGTATTTT
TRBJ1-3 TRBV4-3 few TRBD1 CASSQDPAGTGGSGNTIYF TGCGCCAGCAGCCAAGATCCGGCTGGGACAGGGGGCTCTGGAAACACCATATATTTT
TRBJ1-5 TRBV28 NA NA CASSLQGRVDQPQHF TGTGCCAGCAGTTTGCAGGGGCGCGTTGATCAGCCCCAGCATTTT
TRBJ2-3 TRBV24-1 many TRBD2 CATSDPTPPSGRAGADTQYF TGTGCCACCAGTGACCCCACCCCTCCTAGCGGGAGGGCCGGCGCAGATACGCAGTATTTT
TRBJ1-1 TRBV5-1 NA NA CASSLVAGANTEAFF TGCGCCAGCAGCTTGGTGGCAGGGGCCAACACTGAAGCTTTCTTT
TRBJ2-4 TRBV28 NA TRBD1 CASSMTGDLAKNIQYF TGTGCCAGCAGTATGACAGGGGATCTAGCCAAAAACATTCAGTACTTC
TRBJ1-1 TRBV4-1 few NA CASSQSGGGVGTEAFF TGCGCCAGCAGCCAAAGTGGTGGCGGGGTAGGTACTGAAGCTTTCTTT
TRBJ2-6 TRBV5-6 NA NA CASSLVQWMPGANVLTF TGTGCCAGCAGCTTGGTACAGTGGATGCCCGGGGCCAACGTCCTGACTTTC
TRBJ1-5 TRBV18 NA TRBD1 CASSARGLQPQHF TGTGCCAGCTCAGCCAGGGGGCTCCAGCCCCAGCATTTT
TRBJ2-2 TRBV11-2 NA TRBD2 CASSPRTSWSSGELFF TGTGCCAGCAGTCCCCGGACTAGTTGGTCATCCGGGGAGCTGTTTTTT
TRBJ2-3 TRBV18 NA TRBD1 CASSVWQGAVTDTQYF TGTGCCAGCTCAGTATGGCAGGGGGCAGTGACAGATACGCAGTATTTT
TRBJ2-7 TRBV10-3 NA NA CAMSKDTITYEQYF TGTGCCATGTCGAAGGACACTATAACCTACGAGCAGTACTTC